This passage covers 18 T cell receptor beta chains from one sample sequenced in a study of OX40 agonist ivuxolimab in advanced cancers. TCRdb's table, derived via immunoSEQ multiplex PCR, lists solely in-frame clones and lacks some. Of under 85,000 clones in the sample, 88% were seen once. This material consisted of CD4+ or CD8+ T cells sorted from blood, taken in a trial of the OX40 agonist ivuxolimab. These receptors were taken from an adult with an advanced solid tumor such as melanoma, head and neck, liver or kidney cancer.

The chain combines TRBV4-3 with TRBJ1-2, with D possibly being TRBD1 (6 bases). Trimming took 4 bases from V and 0 from J, leaving 9 bases between them. The V gene's germline CDR1 is LGHNA and CDR2 YSLEER. This CDR3 is 14 amino acids long. The CDR3 spells CASSRAGANYGYTF. CDR3 nucleotide sequence: TGCGCCAGCAGCCGGGCAGGGGCTAACTATGGCTACACCTTC.

This clone was observed a single time. V gene TRBV2 combines with J gene TRBJ1-4; 9 nucleotides agree with TRBD1. The J segment lost 8 bases and the V segment lost 6 bases, leaving 7 bases of the junction unmatched. CDR1 SNHLY and CDR2 FYNNEI come from the germline V gene. The CDR3 spans 14 residues. In DNA form, the CDR3 reads TGTGCCAGCAGCCAGGGACAGGGAGACGAAAAACTGTTTTTT. Translated, it gives CASSQGQGDEKLFF.

The chain has TRBV7-3 and TRBJ2-6, with a weak D call TRBD2 (6 bases). This CDR3 contains 17 residues. Germline loops: CDR1 SGHTA, CDR2 FQGTGA. V was cut by 5 bases and J by 2 bases, with 16 bases left in between. CDR3 in DNA: TGTGCCAGCAGCGGAGCGGGCTCCTCCGCTGGGGCCAACGTCCTGACTTTC. It encodes CASSGAGSSAGANVLTF.

The CDR3: CASSTGTGNTGELFF. The CDR3, as DNA: TGTGCCAGCAGCACCGGGACGGGCAACACCGGGGAGCTGTTTTTT. J is TRBJ2-2 and V is TRBV7-3, with D perhaps given as TRBD1 or TRBD2 (5 bases each). This CDR3 has 15 amino acids. The V gene's germline CDR1 is SGHTA and CDR2 FQGTGA. The ends were cut back, 5 bases at V and 2 bases at J, with 12 bases in the middle.

The rearrangement uses TRBV20-1 and TRBJ2-1; no definite D call. The CDR3 spans 11 residues. The germline gives CDR1 DFQATT, CDR2 SNEGSKA (reference sequence). V was clipped by 0 bases and J by 6 bases, with 3 bases between them. This CDR3 is CSARDINEQFF. CDR3 bases: TGCAGTGCTAGAGATATCAATGAGCAGTTCTTC.

The V gene is TRBV6-6, the J gene TRBJ2-5; the match to TRBD1 covers 10 bases. The J segment lost 5 bases and the V segment lost 5 bases, leaving 5 bases of the junction unmatched. In germline, CDR1 is MNHNY, CDR2 SVGAGI (reference sequence). The CDR3 has 14 residues. This chain's CDR3 is CASSPGQGVETQYF. For the CDR3, the DNA is TGTGCCAGCAGTCCAGGACAGGGGGTGGAGACCCAGTACTTC.

The chain couples TRBV11-2 to TRBJ2-4; D tentatively reads TRBD1 or TRBD2 (6 bases each). This CDR3 comprises 17 residues. V dropped 5 bases and J dropped 4 bases, with 21 bases sitting between them. CDR1 SGHAT and CDR2 FQNNGV come from the germline V gene. CDR3 nucleotides: TGTGCCAGCAGCCACGTAGTGGGGGGCCGTTTTAAAAACATTCAGTACTTC. It is translated as CASSHVVGGRFKNIQYF.

This chain joins TRBV9 and TRBJ2-1, with D possibly matching TRBD2 (6 bases). The germline V and J ends were trimmed by 3 bases and 4 bases, with 14 bases remaining between them. The germline gives CDR1 SGDLS, CDR2 YYNGEE. The length of the CDR3 is 15 residues. This CDR3 is CASSETSGGYNEQFF. In DNA, the CDR3 is TGTGCCAGCAGCGAGACTAGTGGGGGATACAATGAGCAGTTCTTC.

Points on this clone: This CDR3 is missing its conserved last phenylalanine or tryptophan, likely due to a read error. No DNA is shown, since the ends of the CDR3 on it are uncertain; the CDR3 is the one TCRdb lists. CDR3 amino acids: CASSKGPHL. The rearrangement links TRBV21-1 to TRBJ2-7. TRBV21-1 is a pseudogene segment. The CDR3 is made up of 9 amino acids, end residues included.

The chain carries TRBV19 and TRBJ1-1; 7 positions agree with TRBD1. Trimming at V came to 3 bases and at J to 4 bases, leaving 11 bases not matched to a gene. CDR1 LNHDA and CDR2 SQIVND come from the germline V gene (reference sequence). CDR3 length: 16 residues. DNA of the CDR3: TGTGCCAGTAGTATCGGGCAGGGGGAATTGTCCACTGAAGCTTTCTTT. Translation gives CASSIGQGELSTEAFF.

The chain is built from TRBV9 and TRBJ2-5; D is possibly TRBD1 (6 bases). The CDR3 has 14 amino acids. V lost 4 bases and J 5 bases, leaving 15 bases between the germline ends. Germline values: CDR1 SGDLS, CDR2 YYNGEE. CDR3 sequence reads: CASSMTGTQETQYF. The CDR3 DNA reads as TGTGCCAGCAGCATGACAGGAACTCAGGAGACCCAGTACTTC.

The chain joins TRBV28 to TRBJ2-5; D is ambiguous. The CDR3 has 12 residues. The V gene's germline CDR1 is MDHEN and CDR2 SYDVKM. V lost 7 bases and J lost 3, with 9 bases in between. CDR3 region: CASTGLEETQYF. The CDR3 nucleotides read TGTGCCAGCACTGGCCTTGAAGAGACCCAGTACTTC. Variable domain in full (rest from reference TRBV28 and TRBJ2-5): DVKVTQSSRYLVKRTGEKVFLECVQDMDHENMFWYRQDPGLGLRLIYFSYDVKMKEKGDIPEGYSVSREKKERFSLILESASTNQTSMYLCASTGLEETQYFGPGTRLLVL.

This clone turned up a few times. The V gene is TRBV6-4, the J gene TRBJ1-6; no reliable D call. Germline-derived CDR1 and CDR2 are MRHNA and SNTAGT. Deletions cut 2 bases from V and 13 bases from J, with 6 bases between. This CDR3 comprises 11 residues. CDR3 coding DNA: TGTGCCAGCAGTGACCCTGAGCCCCTCCACTTT. This codes for CASSDPEPLHF.

The chain has TRBV4-1 and TRBJ1-2, with D perhaps matching TRBD1 (6 bases). The CDR3 covers 15 residues. Germline assignment: CDR1 MGHRA and CDR2 YSYEKL. The germline V and J ends were trimmed by 2 bases and 3 bases, with 13 bases remaining between them. CDR3 loop: CASSQPGQGDYGYTF. Written as DNA, the CDR3 is TGCGCCAGCAGCCAACCGGGACAAGGGGACTATGGCTACACCTTC.

CDR3: CASSSDPTYSNQPQHF. The CDR3 DNA is TGCGCCAGCAGCTCCGACCCTACTTATAGCAATCAGCCCCAGCATTTT. The chain recombines TRBV5-1 with TRBJ1-5; D gene unclear. In germline, CDR1 is SGHRS, CDR2 YFSETQ. The CDR3 is 16 residues long. Trimming removed 3 bases from V and 0 bases from J, with 13 bases in between.

The chain employs TRBV2 and TRBJ2-3, with 10 nucleotides matching TRBD1. V was clipped by 6 bases and J by 5 bases; unmatched bases: 14. The CDR3 is 17 amino acids. Looked up from germline, CDR1 is SNHLY and CDR2 is FYNNEI. In DNA, the CDR3 is TGTGCCAGCAGCCGGGACAGGGGAAGCGGGACAGGAGATACGCAGTATTTT. It yields the protein CASSRDRGSGTGDTQYF.

V is TRBV5-1 and J is TRBJ1-1; D not certain. The germline V gene encodes CDR1 SGHRS and CDR2 YFSETQ. The CDR3 covers 15 residues. V lost 0 bases and J 2 bases, leaving 11 bases between the germline ends. This chain's CDR3 is CASSLGRVTNTEAFF. The CDR3 DNA is TGCGCCAGCAGCTTGGGGCGGGTAACCAACACTGAAGCTTTCTTT.

CDR3 residues: CSAKQIEAFF. The CDR3 DNA follows: TGCAGTGCTAAACAGATTGAAGCTTTCTTT. The chain couples TRBV20-1 to TRBJ1-1; the D is unclear. V was pared by 4 bases and J by 7 bases, with 7 bases between. This CDR3 has 10 residues. Germline assignment: CDR1 DFQATT and CDR2 SNEGSKA (reference sequence).